The clone carrying this T cell receptor (beta chain) was seen only a few times. Its antigen is as yet unknown. These data originate in a study of cytomegalovirus exposure and HLA in healthy donors. Study-level points and caveats: Later on, an analysis tied approximately 15,000 TCR beta sequences to HLA alleles at 0.05 false discovery rate. Analyzed later, association rates of TCRs varied across HLA loci, with DRB1 most and HLA-C fewest.

The PCR used 60 Vbeta and 13 Jbeta primers. The method was immunoSEQ multiplex PCR; TCRdb's version includes in-frame clones alone and lacks a portion of them. The data hold just over 150,000 clones, with roughly 85% observed a single time. Trimming took 3 bases from V and 2 from J; bases not matched to a gene: 4. Looked up from germline, CDR1 is SGHAT and CDR2 is FQNNGV. This CDR3 contains 15 residues. This chain joins TRBV11-2 and TRBJ2-3; 8 positions agree with TRBD2. The sequence was collected from a woman aged 45-60 years in good health and CMV-seropositive. Sequencing used PBMCs. Written as DNA, the CDR3 is TGTGCCAGCAGCTTCGGGACTAGAGACACAGATACGCAGTATTTT. Encoded protein: CASSFGTRDTDTQYF.